The sequence of this TCR beta chain was determined in a study of blood T cell repertoires in COVID-19. Study-level information: There were acute and convalescent COVID-19 samples, and they came from the United States, Italy and Spain. The cDNA or gDNA used as material had been derived from T cells, B-cell-depleted T cells, or PBMCs.

V was clipped by 4 bases and J by 1 base, with 13 bases between them. The germline V gene has CDR1 SQVTM and CDR2 ANQGSEA. The CDR3 length is 15 residues. In the original workflow: Reference gene primer amplification yielded estimated nucleated cell counts. TCRdb keeps only in-frame clones here, not all; method: immunoSEQ multiplex PCR. V and J calls and clone size follow that table, whereas D and trimming were derived from the DNA. Of roughly 250,000 clones in the sample, approximately 90% are singletons; the top ten hold around 0.84%. The chain is built from TRBV29-1 and TRBJ1-4; D not certain. The sequencing sample was made of peripheral blood. This TCR was recovered from a man aged 30 to 45 with acute or convalescent COVID-19. In DNA, the CDR3 is TGCAGCGTTGCTTGGCGGGGAAGAACTAATGAAAAACTGTTTTTT. It specifies CSVAWRGRTNEKLFF.